This T cell receptor (beta chain) comes out of a study of T cell repertoires in cytomegalovirus infection. Germline CDR1 is SNHLY and CDR2 is FYNNEI. The CDR3 runs to 15 residues. With 6 bases clipped from V and 6 bases from J, the junction kept 6 bases outside the gene matches. TCRdb recomputed calls from the reads with MiXCR, one row per CDR3 protein. The table shows about 490,000 distinct CDR3 sequences, with approximately 25% occurring only once. The chain combines TRBV2 with TRBJ2-1; 12 bases are shared with TRBD2. This clonotype originated in a human donor in good health (CMV status not recorded). Some clones in this sample may be carry-over from other donors' samples. Input material: PBMCs. The CDR3 coding sequence is TGTGCCAGCAGGTGGACTAGCGGGATGTTCAATGAGCAGTTCTTC. This gives the protein CASRWTSGMFNEQFF.